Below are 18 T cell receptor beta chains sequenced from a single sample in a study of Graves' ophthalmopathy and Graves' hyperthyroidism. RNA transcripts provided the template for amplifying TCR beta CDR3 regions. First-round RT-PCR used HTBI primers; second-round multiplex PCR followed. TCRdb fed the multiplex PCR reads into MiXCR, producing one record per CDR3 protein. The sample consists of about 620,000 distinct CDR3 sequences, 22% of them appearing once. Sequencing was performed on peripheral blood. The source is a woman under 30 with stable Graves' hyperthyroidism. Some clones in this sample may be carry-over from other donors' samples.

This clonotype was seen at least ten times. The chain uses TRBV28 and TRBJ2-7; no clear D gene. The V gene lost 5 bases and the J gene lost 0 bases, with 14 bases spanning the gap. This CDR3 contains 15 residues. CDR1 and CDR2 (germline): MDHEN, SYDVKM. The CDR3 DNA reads TGTGCCAGCAGTCTTCAACCCCCGAGCTCCTACGAGCAGTACTTC. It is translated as CASSLQPPSSYEQYF. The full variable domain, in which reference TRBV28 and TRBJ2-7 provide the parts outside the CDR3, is DVKVTQSSRYLVKRTGEKVFLECVQDMDHENMFWYRQDPGLGLRLIYFSYDVKMKEKGDIPEGYSVSREKKERFSLILESASTNQTSMYLCASSLQPPSSYEQYFGPGTRLTVT.

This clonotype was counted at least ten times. The CDR3 loop is CASVVRGENNEQYF. The CDR3 DNA is TGTGCCAGCGTGGTCAGGGGCGAGAACAACGAGCAGTACTTC. The V and J genes are TRBV12-3 or TRBV12-4 and TRBJ2-7, with D possibly being TRBD1 (6 bases). This CDR3 region has 14 residues. V lost 8 bases to trimming and J lost 5 bases, with 19 bases between them.

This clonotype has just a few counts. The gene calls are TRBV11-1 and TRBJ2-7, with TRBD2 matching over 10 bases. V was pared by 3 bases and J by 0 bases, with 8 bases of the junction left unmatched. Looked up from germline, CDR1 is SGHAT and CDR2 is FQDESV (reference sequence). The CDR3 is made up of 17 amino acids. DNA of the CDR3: TGTGCCAGCAGCTTTATCATAGCGGGGGGCAGCTCCTACGAGCAGTACTTC. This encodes CASSFIIAGGSSYEQYF.

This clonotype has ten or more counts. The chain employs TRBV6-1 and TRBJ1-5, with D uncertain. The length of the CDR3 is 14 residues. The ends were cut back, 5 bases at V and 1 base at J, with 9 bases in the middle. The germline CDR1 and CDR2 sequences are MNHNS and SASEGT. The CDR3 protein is CASSPLGSNQPQHF. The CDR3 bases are TGTGCCAGCAGTCCTCTTGGAAGCAATCAGCCCCAGCATTTT.

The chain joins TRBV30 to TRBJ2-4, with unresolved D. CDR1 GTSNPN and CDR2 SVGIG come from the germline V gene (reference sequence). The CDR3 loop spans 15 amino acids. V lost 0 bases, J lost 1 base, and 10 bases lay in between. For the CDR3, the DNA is TGTGCCTGGAGTGTACCATCGGAGGCCAAAAACATTCAGTACTTC. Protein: CAWSVPSEAKNIQYF.

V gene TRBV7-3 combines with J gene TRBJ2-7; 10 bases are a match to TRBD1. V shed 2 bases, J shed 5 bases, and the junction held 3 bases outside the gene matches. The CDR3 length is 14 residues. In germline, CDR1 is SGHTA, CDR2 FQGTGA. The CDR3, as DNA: TGTGCCAGCAGCTTATCTGGGACAGGGGACGAGCAGTACTTC. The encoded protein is CASSLSGTGDEQYF.

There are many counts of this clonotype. DNA for the CDR3: TGCAGTGCTAGTTTTTCCGACAGGGACAGCAATCAGCCCCAGCATTTT. Translated, it gives CSASFSDRDSNQPQHF. The chain is built from TRBV20-1 and TRBJ1-5; 7 bases are a match to TRBD1. This CDR3 has 16 residues. CDR1 DFQATT and CDR2 SNEGSKA come from the germline V gene (reference sequence). V was pared by 3 bases and J by 1 base, with 9 bases of the junction left unmatched.

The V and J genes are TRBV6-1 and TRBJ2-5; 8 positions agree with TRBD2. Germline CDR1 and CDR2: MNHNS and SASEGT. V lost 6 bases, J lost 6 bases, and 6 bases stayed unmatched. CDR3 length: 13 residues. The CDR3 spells CASRGSGVKTQYF. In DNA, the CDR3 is TGTGCCAGCAGGGGTAGCGGGGTAAAGACCCAGTACTTC.

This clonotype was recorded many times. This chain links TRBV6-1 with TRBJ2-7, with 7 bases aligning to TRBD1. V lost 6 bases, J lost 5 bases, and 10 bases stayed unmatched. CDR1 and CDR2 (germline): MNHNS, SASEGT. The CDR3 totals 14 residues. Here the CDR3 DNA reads TGTGCCAGCAGCTTCTTACAGGGGAGCGACGAGCAGTACTTC. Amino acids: CASSFLQGSDEQYF.

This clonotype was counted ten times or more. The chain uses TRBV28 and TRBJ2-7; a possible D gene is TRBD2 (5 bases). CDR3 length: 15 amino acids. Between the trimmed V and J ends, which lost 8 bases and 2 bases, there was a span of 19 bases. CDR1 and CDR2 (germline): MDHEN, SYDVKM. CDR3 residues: CASGPLWESTYEQYF. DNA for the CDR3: TGTGCCAGCGGCCCCCTTTGGGAGAGCACCTACGAGCAGTACTTC.

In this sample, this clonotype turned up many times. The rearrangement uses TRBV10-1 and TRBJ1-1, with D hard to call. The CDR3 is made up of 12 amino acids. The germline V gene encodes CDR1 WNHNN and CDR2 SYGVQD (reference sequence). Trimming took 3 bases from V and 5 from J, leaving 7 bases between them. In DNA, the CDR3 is TGCGCCAGCAGTGATTTGGGGACTGAAGCTTTCTTT. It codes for CASSDLGTEAFF.

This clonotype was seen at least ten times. The CDR3 DNA reads TGTGCCAGCAGTTCGGGAGGATACTACGAGCAGTACTTC. Translated: CASSSGGYYEQYF. V is TRBV6-2 or TRBV6-3 and J is TRBJ2-7; 7 bases map to TRBD2. The V gene end was trimmed by 4 bases and the J gene end by 3 bases; junction bases not matched to a gene: 3. Germline CDR1 MNHEY, CDR2 SVGEGT. This CDR3 has 13 amino acids.

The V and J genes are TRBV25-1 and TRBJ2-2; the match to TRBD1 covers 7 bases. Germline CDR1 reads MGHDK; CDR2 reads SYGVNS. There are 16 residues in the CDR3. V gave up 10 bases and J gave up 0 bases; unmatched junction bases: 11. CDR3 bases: TGTGCCACCACCACCCTCACAGGGGCGAACACCGGGGAGCTGTTTTTT. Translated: CATTTLTGANTGELFF.

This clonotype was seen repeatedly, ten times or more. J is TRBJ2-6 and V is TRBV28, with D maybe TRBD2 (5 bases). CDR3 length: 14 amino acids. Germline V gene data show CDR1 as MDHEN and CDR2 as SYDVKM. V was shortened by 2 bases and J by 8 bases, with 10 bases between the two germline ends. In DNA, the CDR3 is TGTGCCAGCAGTTTACCGGGGATGCCCAACGTCCTGACTTTC. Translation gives CASSLPGMPNVLTF.

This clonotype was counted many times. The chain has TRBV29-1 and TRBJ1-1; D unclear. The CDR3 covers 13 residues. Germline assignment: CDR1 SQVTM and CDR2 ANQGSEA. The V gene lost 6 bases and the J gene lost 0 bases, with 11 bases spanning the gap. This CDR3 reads CSVRELMNTEAFF. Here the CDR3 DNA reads TGCAGCGTGAGAGAACTCATGAACACTGAAGCTTTCTTT. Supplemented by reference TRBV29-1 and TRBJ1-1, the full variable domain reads SAVISQKPSRDICQRGTSLTIQCQVDSQVTMMFWYRQQPGQSLTLIATANQGSEATYESGFVIDKFPISRPNLTFSTLTVSNMSPEDSSIYLCSVRELMNTEAFFGQGTRLTVV.

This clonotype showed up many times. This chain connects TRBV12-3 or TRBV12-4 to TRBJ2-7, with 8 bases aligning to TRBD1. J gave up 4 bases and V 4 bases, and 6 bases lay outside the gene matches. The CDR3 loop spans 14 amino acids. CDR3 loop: CASSSYRGWYEQYF. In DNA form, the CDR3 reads TGTGCCAGCAGTTCCTACAGGGGGTGGTACGAGCAGTACTTC.

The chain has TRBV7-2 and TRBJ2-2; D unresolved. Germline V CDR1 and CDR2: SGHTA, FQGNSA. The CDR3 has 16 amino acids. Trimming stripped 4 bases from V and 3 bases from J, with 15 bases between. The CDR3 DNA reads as TGTGCCAGCAGCTCACCGCAGGCCTCATACACCGGGGAGCTGTTTTTT. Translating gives CASSSPQASYTGELFF. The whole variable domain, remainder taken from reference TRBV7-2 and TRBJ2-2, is GAGVSQSPSNKVTEKGKDVELRCDPISGHTALYWYRQSLGQGLEFLIYFQGNSAPDKSGLPSDRFSAERTGGSVSTLTIQRTQQEDSAVYLCASSSPQASYTGELFFGEGSRLTVL.

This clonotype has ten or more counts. The CDR3 nucleotides are TGTGCCAGCAGAACAGGGGGAAGGGGTGGCTACACCTTC. It translates to CASRTGGRGGYTF. The chain links TRBV27 to TRBJ1-2; 8 bases are a match to TRBD1. This CDR3 has 13 residues. Losses at the gene ends were 6 bases for V and 7 bases for J; bases not matched to a gene: 7. Germline CDR1 is MNHEY and CDR2 is SMNVEV (reference sequence).